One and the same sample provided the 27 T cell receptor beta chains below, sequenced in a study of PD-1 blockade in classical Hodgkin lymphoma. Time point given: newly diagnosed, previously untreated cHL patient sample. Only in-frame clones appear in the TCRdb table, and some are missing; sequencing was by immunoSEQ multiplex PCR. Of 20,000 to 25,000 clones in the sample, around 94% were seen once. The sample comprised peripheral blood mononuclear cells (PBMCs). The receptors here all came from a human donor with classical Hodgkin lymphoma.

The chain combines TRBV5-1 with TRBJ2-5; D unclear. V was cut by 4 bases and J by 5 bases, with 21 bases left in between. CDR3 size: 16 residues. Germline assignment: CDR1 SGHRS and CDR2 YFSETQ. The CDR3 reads CASSPSGLDGRETQYF. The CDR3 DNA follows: TGCGCCAGCAGCCCCTCCGGTCTCGACGGGCGGGAGACCCAGTACTTC.

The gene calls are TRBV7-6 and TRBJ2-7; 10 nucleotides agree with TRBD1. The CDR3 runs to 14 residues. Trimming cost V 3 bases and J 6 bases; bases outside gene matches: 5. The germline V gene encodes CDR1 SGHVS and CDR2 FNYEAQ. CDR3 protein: CASSLTGGYSEQYF. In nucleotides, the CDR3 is TGTGCCAGCAGCTTGACAGGGGGCTACTCCGAGCAGTACTTC.

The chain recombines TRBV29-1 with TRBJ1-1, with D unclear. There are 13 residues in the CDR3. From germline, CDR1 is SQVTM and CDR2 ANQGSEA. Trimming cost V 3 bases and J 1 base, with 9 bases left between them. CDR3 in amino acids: CSVDKITNTEAFF. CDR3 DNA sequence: TGCAGCGTTGATAAGATTACGAACACTGAAGCTTTCTTT.

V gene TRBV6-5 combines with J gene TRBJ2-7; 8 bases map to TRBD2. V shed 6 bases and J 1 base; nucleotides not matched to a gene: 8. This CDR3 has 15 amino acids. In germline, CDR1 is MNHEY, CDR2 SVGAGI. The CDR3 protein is CASSRRGEGSYEQYF. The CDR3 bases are TGTGCCAGCAGCAGGCGGGGGGAAGGTTCCTACGAGCAGTACTTC.

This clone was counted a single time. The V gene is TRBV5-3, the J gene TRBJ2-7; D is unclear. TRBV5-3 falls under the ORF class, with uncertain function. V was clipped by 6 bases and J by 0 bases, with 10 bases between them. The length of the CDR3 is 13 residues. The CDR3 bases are TGTGCCAGAACCGTGAGATGCTCCTACGAGCAGTACTTC. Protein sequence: CARTVRCSYEQYF.

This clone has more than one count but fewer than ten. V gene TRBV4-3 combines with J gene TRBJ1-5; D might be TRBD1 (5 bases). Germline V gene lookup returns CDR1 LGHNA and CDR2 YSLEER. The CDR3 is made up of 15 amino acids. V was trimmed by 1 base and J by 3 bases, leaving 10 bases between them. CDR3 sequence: CASSQVGGNNQPQHF. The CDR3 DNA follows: TGCGCCAGCAGCCAAGTCGGGGGAAACAATCAGCCCCAGCATTTT.

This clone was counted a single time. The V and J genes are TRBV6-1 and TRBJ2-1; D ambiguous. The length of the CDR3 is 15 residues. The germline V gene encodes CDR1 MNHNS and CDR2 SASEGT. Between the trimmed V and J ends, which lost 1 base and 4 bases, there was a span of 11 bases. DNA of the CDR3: TGTGCCAGCAGTGAAGGGCCCGACCCGTACAATGAGCAGTTCTTC. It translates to CASSEGPDPYNEQFF.

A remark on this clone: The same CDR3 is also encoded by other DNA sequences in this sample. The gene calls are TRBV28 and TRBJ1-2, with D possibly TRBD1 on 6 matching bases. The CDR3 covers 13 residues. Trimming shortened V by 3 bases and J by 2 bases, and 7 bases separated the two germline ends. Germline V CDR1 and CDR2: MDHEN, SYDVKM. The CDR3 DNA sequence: TGTGCCAGCAGTTTGGACAGAAACTATGGCTACACCTTC. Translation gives CASSLDRNYGYTF.

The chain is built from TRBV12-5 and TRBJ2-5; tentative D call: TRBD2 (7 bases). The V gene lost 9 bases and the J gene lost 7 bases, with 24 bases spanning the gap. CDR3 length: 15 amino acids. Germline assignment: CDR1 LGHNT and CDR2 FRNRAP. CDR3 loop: CASSKPRGAGGTQYF. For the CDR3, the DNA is TGTGCTAGCTCCAAGCCCCGGGGGGCGGGTGGGACCCAGTACTTC.

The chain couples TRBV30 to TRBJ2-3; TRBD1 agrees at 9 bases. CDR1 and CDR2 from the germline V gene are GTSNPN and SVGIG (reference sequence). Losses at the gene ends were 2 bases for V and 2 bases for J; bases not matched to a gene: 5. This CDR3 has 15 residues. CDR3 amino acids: CAWSPDRGITDTQYF. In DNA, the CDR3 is TGTGCCTGGAGTCCGGACAGGGGCATCACAGATACGCAGTATTTT.

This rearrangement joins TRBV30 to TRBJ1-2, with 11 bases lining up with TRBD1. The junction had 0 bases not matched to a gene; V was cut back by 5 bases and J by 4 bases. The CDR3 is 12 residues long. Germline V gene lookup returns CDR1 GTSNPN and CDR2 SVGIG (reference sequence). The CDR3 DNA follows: TGTGCCTGGGGGACAGGGGGCTATGGCTACACCTTC. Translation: CAWGTGGYGYTF.

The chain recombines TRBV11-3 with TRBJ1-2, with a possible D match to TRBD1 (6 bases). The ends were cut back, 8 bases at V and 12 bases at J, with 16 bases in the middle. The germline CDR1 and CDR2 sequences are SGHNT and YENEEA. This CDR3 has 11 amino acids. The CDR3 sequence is CASGISGGHTF. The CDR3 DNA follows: TGTGCCAGCGGTATTTCGGGGGGCCACACCTTC.

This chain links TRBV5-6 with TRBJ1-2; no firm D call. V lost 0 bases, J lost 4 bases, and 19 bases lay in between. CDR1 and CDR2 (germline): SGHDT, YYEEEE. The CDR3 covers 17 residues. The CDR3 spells CASSLGPTSISRYGYTF. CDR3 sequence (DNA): TGTGCCAGCAGCTTGGGTCCTACCTCTATTTCTCGCTATGGCTACACCTTC.

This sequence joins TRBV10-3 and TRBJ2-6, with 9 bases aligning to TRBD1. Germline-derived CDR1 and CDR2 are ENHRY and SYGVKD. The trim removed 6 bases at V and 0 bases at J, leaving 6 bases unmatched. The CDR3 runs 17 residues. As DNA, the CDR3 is TGTGCCATCAGCGACCACAGGGGGCCCTCTGGGGCCAACGTCCTGACTTTC. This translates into CAISDHRGPSGANVLTF.

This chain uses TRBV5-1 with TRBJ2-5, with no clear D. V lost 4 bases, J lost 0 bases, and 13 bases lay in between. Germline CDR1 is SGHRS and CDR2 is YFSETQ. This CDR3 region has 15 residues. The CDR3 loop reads CASSPQALYQETQYF. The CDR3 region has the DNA TGCGCCAGCAGCCCCCAGGCGCTGTACCAAGAGACCCAGTACTTC.

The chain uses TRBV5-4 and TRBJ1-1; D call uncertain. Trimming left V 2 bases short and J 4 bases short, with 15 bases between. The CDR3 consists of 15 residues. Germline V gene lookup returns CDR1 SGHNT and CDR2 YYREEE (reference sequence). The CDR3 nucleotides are TGTGCCAGCAGCTTAAATACGGGGTATAGCACTGAAGCTTTCTTT. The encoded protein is CASSLNTGYSTEAFF.

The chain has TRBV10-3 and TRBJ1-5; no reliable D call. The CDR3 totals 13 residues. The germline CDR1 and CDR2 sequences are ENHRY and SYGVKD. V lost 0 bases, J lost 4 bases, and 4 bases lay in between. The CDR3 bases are TGTGCCATCAGTGAGTCCCTTAATCAGCCCCAGCATTTT. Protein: CAISESLNQPQHF.

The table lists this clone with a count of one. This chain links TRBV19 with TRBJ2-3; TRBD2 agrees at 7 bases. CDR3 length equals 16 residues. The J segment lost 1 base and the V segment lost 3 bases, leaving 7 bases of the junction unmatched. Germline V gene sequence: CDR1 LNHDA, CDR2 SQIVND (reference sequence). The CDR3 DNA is TGTGCCAGTAGTATGCATGGGAGGGTTGGCACAGATACGCAGTATTTT. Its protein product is CASSMHGRVGTDTQYF.

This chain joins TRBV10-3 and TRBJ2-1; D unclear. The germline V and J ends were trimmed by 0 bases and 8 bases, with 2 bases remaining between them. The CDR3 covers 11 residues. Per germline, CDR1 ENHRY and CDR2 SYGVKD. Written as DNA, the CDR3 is TGTGCCATCAGTGAGTCGGATGAGCAGTTCTTC. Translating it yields CAISESDEQFF.

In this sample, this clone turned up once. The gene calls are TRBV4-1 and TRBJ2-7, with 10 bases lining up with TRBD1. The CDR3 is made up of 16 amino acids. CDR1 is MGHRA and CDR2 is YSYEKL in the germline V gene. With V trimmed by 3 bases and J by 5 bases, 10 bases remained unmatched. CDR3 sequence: CASSHDTGTGENEQYF. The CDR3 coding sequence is TGCGCCAGCAGCCATGACACCGGGACAGGGGAGAACGAGCAGTACTTC.

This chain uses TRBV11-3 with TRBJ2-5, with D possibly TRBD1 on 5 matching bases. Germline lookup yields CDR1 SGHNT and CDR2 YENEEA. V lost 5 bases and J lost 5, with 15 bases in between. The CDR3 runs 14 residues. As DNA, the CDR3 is TGTGCCAGCAGCCCATCAGGGCACGGGGAGACCCAGTACTTC. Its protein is CASSPSGHGETQYF.

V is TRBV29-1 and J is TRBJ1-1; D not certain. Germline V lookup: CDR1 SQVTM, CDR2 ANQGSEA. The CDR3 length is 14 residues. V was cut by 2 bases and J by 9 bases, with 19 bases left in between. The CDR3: CSVETDPGTYKAFF. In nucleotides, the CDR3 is TGCAGCGTTGAAACGGACCCGGGAACATATAAAGCTTTCTTT.

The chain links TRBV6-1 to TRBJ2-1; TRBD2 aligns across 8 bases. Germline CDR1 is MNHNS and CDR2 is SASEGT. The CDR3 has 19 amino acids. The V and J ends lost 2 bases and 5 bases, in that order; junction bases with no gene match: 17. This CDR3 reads CASSEPVGLSGASNNEQFF. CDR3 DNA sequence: TGTGCCAGCAGTGAACCAGTCGGACTTAGCGGGGCCTCAAACAATGAGCAGTTCTTC.

The CDR3 loop reads CASSLGLLAGANEQFF. CDR3 nucleotides: TGTGCCAGCAGCTTGGGTCTACTAGCGGGGGCCAATGAGCAGTTCTTC. The chain has TRBV5-6 and TRBJ2-1; 11 bases are a match to TRBD2. This CDR3 has 16 amino acids. Germline V CDR1 and CDR2: SGHDT, YYEEEE. Trimming cost V 0 bases and J 6 bases; bases outside gene matches: 5.

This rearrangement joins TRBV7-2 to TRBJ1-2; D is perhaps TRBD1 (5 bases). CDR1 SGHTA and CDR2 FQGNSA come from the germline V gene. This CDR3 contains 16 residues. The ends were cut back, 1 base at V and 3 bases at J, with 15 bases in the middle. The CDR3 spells CASSLVSGVGDYGYTF. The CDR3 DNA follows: TGTGCCAGCAGCTTAGTCTCGGGGGTGGGTGACTATGGCTACACCTTC.

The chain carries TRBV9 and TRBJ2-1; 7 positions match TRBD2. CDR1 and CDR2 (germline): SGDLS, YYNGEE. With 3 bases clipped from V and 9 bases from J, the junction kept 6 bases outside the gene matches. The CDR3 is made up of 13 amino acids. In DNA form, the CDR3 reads TGTGCCAGCAGCGGGACGTGGGGGGGTGAGCAGTTCTTC. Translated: CASSGTWGGEQFF.

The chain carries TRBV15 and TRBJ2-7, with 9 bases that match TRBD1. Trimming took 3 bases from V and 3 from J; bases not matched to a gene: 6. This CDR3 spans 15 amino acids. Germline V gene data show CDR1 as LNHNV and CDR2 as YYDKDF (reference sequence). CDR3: CATSSGQGMGYEQYF. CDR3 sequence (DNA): TGTGCCACCAGCAGTGGACAGGGGATGGGCTACGAGCAGTACTTC.